Listed here are 18 T cell receptor beta chains from one sample, sequenced in a study of blood T cell repertoires in COVID-19. Measured with immunoSEQ multiplex PCR; TCRdb has only the in-frame clones, and not every one. The sample gives some 200,000 clones, around 86% of which show up once; about 4% is in the top ten. Specimen: PBMCs or T cells enriched from blood (not recorded which). The receptors come from a woman aged 40 to 50 with acute COVID-19.

The V call is TRBV7-8, the J call TRBJ1-5, with no clear D. This CDR3 is 12 amino acids long. With 2 bases removed from V and 9 bases from J, the gap between germline ends came to 8 bases. Germline V CDR1 and CDR2: SGHVS, FQNEAQ. The CDR3 DNA is TGTGCCAGCAGCTTACACAGTATGCCCCAGCATTTT. It specifies CASSLHSMPQHF.

The CDR3 DNA sequence: TGTGCCAGCAGTACTCGGGAGGCCTATGGCTACACCTTC. It specifies CASSTREAYGYTF. The chain couples TRBV27 to TRBJ1-2; D is unclear. With 5 bases removed from V and 4 bases from J, the gap between germline ends came to 11 bases. The length of the CDR3 is 13 residues. Germline V gene lookup returns CDR1 MNHEY and CDR2 SMNVEV (reference sequence).

V is TRBV4-3 and J is TRBJ2-2; 7 bases fit TRBD2. Germline loops: CDR1 LGHNA, CDR2 YSLEER. CDR3 size: 15 residues. J was trimmed by 5 bases and V by 0 bases; bases with no gene match: 3. CDR3 loop: CASSQDGTTTGELFF. The CDR3 coding sequence is TGCGCCAGCAGCCAAGATGGGACTACGACCGGGGAGCTGTTTTTT.

The V call is TRBV7-9, the J call TRBJ2-5; 12 bases align to TRBD1. Trimming removed 2 bases from V and 2 bases from J; junction bases left unmatched: 9. The CDR3 runs to 18 residues. Germline V lookup: CDR1 SEHNR, CDR2 FQNEAQ (reference sequence). CDR3 sequence: CASSLSKGTGGQQETQYF. The CDR3 DNA reads TGTGCCAGCAGCTTATCTAAAGGGACAGGGGGCCAACAAGAGACCCAGTACTTC.

The CDR3 reads CASMSTELLGTDTQYF. The DNA of the CDR3 is TGCGCCAGCATGTCGACGGAGCTACTCGGCACAGATACGCAGTATTTT. The gene calls are TRBV5-1 and TRBJ2-3; D call uncertain. This CDR3 is 16 amino acids long. V was pared by 6 bases and J by 1 base, with 18 bases between. Germline V gives CDR1 SGHRS, CDR2 YFSETQ.

The chain combines TRBV27 with TRBJ2-2, with 9 bases matching TRBD1. The CDR3 is 15 residues long. Germline V gene lookup returns CDR1 MNHEY and CDR2 SMNVEV (reference sequence). Germline trimming cut 6 bases from V and 8 bases from J; bases unmatched to any gene: 10. This CDR3 is CASRDGQGTLGELFF. CDR3 nucleotide sequence: TGTGCCAGCAGAGATGGACAGGGGACCTTGGGGGAGCTGTTTTTT.

The V gene is TRBV7-2, the J gene TRBJ2-5; D possibly corresponds to TRBD1 (5 bases). The germline V gene encodes CDR1 SGHTA and CDR2 FQGNSA. This CDR3 region has 15 residues. The V end was cut by 2 bases, the J end by 7 bases, with 17 bases between. CDR3 DNA: TGTGCCAGCAGCTTAAATACGCAGGGAATTGGGACCCAGTACTTC. This gives the protein CASSLNTQGIGTQYF.

The CDR3 DNA reads as TGCAGCGTTGCCCAGGGGGCGAAAGAAAAACTGTTTTTT. It yields the protein CSVAQGAKEKLFF. This chain joins TRBV29-1 and TRBJ1-4; TRBD1 aligns across 8 bases. The CDR3 spans 13 residues. Germline V lookup: CDR1 SQVTM, CDR2 ANQGSEA. Unmatched junction bases numbered 6, after V lost 4 bases and J lost 8 bases. Full variable domain (missing parts from reference TRBV29-1 and TRBJ1-4): SAVISQKPSRDICQRGTSLTIQCQVDSQVTMMFWYRQQPGQSLTLIATANQGSEATYESGFVIDKFPISRPNLTFSTLTVSNMSPEDSSIYLCSVAQGAKEKLFFGSGTQLSVL.

The chain uses TRBV3-1 (or the pseudogene TRBV3-2) and TRBJ1-6, with D possibly being TRBD1 (5 bases). With 4 bases removed from V and 8 bases from J, the gap between germline ends came to 6 bases. The CDR3 sequence is 12 residues long. Per the germline V gene, CDR1 is LGHDT and CDR2 is YNNKEL (reference sequence). The CDR3 protein is CASSRGDSPLHF. The CDR3, as DNA: TGTGCCAGCAGCCGGGGGGATTCACCCCTCCACTTT.

V gene TRBV18 combines with J gene TRBJ2-5; 8 positions agree with TRBD2. The CDR3 covers 16 residues. Germline V lookup: CDR1 KGHSH, CDR2 LQKENI. Trimming cost V 1 base and J 1 base; bases outside gene matches: 5. The CDR3 DNA reads as TGTGCCAGCTCACCACGGGAGCGGGGGCCCCAAGAGACCCAGTACTTC. Amino acid sequence: CASSPRERGPQETQYF.

As to this clone: This sample also contains other DNA sequences that code for the same CDR3. V usage is TRBV5-1 and J usage is TRBJ2-2; D gene ambiguous. This CDR3 region has 11 residues. V lost 2 bases to trimming and J lost 7 bases, with 3 bases between them. Germline lookup yields CDR1 SGHRS and CDR2 YFSETQ. The CDR3 bases are TGCGCCAGCAGCTTCGGCGGGGAGCTGTTTTTT. This encodes CASSFGGELFF.

This rearrangement joins TRBV7-9 to TRBJ1-1; 7 nucleotides align to TRBD1. J gave up 0 bases and V 3 bases, and 7 bases lay outside the gene matches. Germline loops: CDR1 SEHNR, CDR2 FQNEAQ (reference sequence). CDR3 length equals 16 residues. The CDR3 region has the DNA TGTGCCAGCAGCTTTTACAGGGGCACCGTGAACACTGAAGCTTTCTTT. It codes for CASSFYRGTVNTEAFF. The full variable domain, with the rest looked up from reference TRBV7-9 and TRBJ1-1, is DTGVSQNPRHKITKRGQNVTFRCDPISEHNRLYWYRQTLGQGPEFLTYFQNEAQLEKSRLLSDRFSAERPKGSFSTLEIQRTEQGDSAMYLCASSFYRGTVNTEAFFGQGTRLTVV.

With respect to this clone: An end of the junction does not agree with germline; a read error may underlie this. The chain links TRBV7-3 to TRBJ2-5; TRBD2 matches at 16 bases. CDR1 is SGHTA and CDR2 is FQGTGA in the germline V gene. The CDR3 has 17 amino acids. The CDR3 sequence is CASSSPGLAGGQGTQYF. For the CDR3, the DNA is TGTGCCAGCAGCTCCCCGGGACTAGCGGGGGGGCAAGGGACCCAGTACTTC.

This rearrangement joins TRBV11-2 to TRBJ2-3; tentative D call: TRBD2 (7 bases). With 4 bases removed from V and 5 bases from J, the gap between germline ends came to 22 bases. The CDR3 has 17 residues. Germline V gene sequence: CDR1 SGHAT, CDR2 FQNNGV. The CDR3, as DNA: TGTGCCAGCAGCTCGACCGGACAGCGGGGAATCGGAGATACGCAGTATTTT. As protein: CASSSTGQRGIGDTQYF. The variable domain in full, completed from reference TRBV11-2 and TRBJ2-3, reads EAGVAQSPRYKIIEKRQSVAFWCNPISGHATLYWYQQILGQGPKLLIQFQNNGVVDDSQLPKDRFSAERLKGVDSTLKIQPAKLEDSAVYLCASSSTGQRGIGDTQYFGPGTRLTVL.

The chain is built from TRBV6-1 and TRBJ1-3, with D unclear. Trimming stripped 1 base from V and 10 bases from J, with 11 bases between. Germline V gives CDR1 MNHNS, CDR2 SASEGT. The CDR3 has 13 amino acids. This CDR3 is CASSEGVALTIYF. The CDR3 bases are TGTGCCAGCAGTGAAGGGGTTGCACTAACCATATATTTT.

In nucleotides, the CDR3 is TGTGCCAGCAGCATGGAGGGGGAGCTGTTTTTT. Amino acids: CASSMEGELFF. This chain joins TRBV21-1 and TRBJ2-2; the table's D call TRBD2 went unverified against the DNA. TRBV21-1 is an annotated pseudogene. This CDR3 has 11 residues.

This clone showed up just once. This chain uses TRBV10-1 with TRBJ2-2; TRBD1 might be the D (5 bases). V lost 0 bases to trimming and J lost 5 bases, with 7 bases between them. Germline CDR1 reads WNHNN; CDR2 reads SYGVQD (reference sequence). The CDR3 length is 14 residues. The CDR3 region has the DNA TGCGCCAGCAGTGAGTCGGGGCAGACCGGGGAGCTGTTTTTT. Translation gives CASSESGQTGELFF.

The chain is built from TRBV6-2 or TRBV6-3 and TRBJ1-4; D is unclear. Trimming removed 1 base at V and 3 bases at J, with 15 bases between. Germline V CDR1 and CDR2: MNHEY, SVGEGT. The CDR3 is made up of 17 amino acids. In nucleotides, the CDR3 is TGTGCCAGCAGTTACTTCCTCTCTCCGGGAGCTAATGAAAAACTGTTTTTT. Translated: CASSYFLSPGANEKLFF.